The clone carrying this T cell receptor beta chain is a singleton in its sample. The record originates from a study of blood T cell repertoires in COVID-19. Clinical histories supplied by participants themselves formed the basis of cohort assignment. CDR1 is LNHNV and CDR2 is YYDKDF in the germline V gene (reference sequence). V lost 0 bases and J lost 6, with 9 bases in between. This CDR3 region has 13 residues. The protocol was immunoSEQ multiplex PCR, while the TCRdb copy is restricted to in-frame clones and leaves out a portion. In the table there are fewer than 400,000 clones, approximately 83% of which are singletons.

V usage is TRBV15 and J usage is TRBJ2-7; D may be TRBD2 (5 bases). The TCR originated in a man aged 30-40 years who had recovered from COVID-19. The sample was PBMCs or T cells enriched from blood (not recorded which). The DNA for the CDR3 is TGTGCCACCAGCAGAGATGCCGGGGTCGAGCAGTACTTC. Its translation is CATSRDAGVEQYF.